A single sample is the source of the 28 T cell receptor beta chains below, sequenced in a study of OX40 agonist ivuxolimab in advanced cancers. The assay was immunoSEQ multiplex PCR, and TCRdb's table has in-frame clones only and misses some. Of nearly 80,000 clones in the sample, roughly four fifths are singletons; the top ten hold about 25%. The source was CD4+ or CD8+ T cells sorted from blood, collected in a trial of the OX40 agonist ivuxolimab. These receptors were collected from an adult with an advanced solid tumor such as melanoma, head and neck, liver or kidney cancer.

The chain carries TRBV29-1 and TRBJ2-1, with a possible D match to TRBD2 (6 bases). The germline V gene encodes CDR1 SQVTM and CDR2 ANQGSEA. Trimming removed 3 bases from V and 7 bases from J, with 16 bases in between. The length of the CDR3 is 14 residues. CDR3 in amino acids: CSVEKGSGGNEQFF. CDR3 DNA: TGCAGCGTTGAGAAGGGGAGTGGGGGGAATGAGCAGTTCTTC.

The J gene is TRBJ2-7, the V gene TRBV6-1, with D possibly being TRBD1 or TRBD2 (5 bases each). V gave up 5 bases and J gave up 2 bases, with 13 bases separating them. CDR3 length: 14 amino acids. The germline CDR1 and CDR2 sequences are MNHNS and SASEGT. The CDR3 nucleotides are TGTGCCAGCAGTCGGGGCATACTGACCTACGAGCAGTACTTC. It translates to CASSRGILTYEQYF.

This clone was picked up many times. The rearrangement joins TRBV6-6 to TRBJ2-7, with D unresolved. The germline V gene has CDR1 MNHNY and CDR2 SVGAGI (reference sequence). V shed 5 bases and J shed 2 bases, with 10 bases lying between them. This CDR3 comprises 13 residues. CDR3 in DNA: TGTGCCAGCAGTGGATGGGAAACCTACGAGCAGTACTTC. Translating it yields CASSGWETYEQYF.

This chain uses TRBV27 with TRBJ2-1; a weak D match, TRBD1 (6 bases). The germline gives CDR1 MNHEY, CDR2 SMNVEV (reference sequence). The CDR3 covers 14 residues. Trimming removed 8 bases at V and 2 bases at J, with 13 bases between. CDR3 loop: CASALGATYNEQFF. The CDR3 DNA follows: TGTGCCAGCGCCCTGGGGGCAACCTACAATGAGCAGTTCTTC.

The chain carries TRBV15 and TRBJ1-4, with 9 bases that match TRBD1. CDR1 and CDR2 (germline): LNHNV, YYDKDF (reference sequence). Germline trimming cut 5 bases from V and 8 bases from J; bases unmatched to any gene: 9. CDR3 length: 15 residues. The DNA for the CDR3 is TGTGCCACCAGCGGAAACAGGGGGCTCGGGGAAAAACTGTTTTTT. Protein: CATSGNRGLGEKLFF.

The V and J genes are TRBV6-5 and TRBJ1-1; D is ambiguous. This CDR3 comprises 14 residues. With 2 bases removed from V and 3 bases from J, the gap between germline ends came to 10 bases. Germline V lookup: CDR1 MNHEY, CDR2 SVGAGI. The CDR3 DNA follows: TGTGCCAGCAGTTACAGGCAGGCCGACACTGAAGCTTTCTTT. This translates into CASSYRQADTEAFF.

The V and J genes are TRBV4-2 and TRBJ2-7; 10 bases align to TRBD2. The CDR3 is 14 residues long. V lost 1 base to trimming and J lost 7 bases; unmatched junction nucleotides: 4. Germline loops: CDR1 LGHNA, CDR2 YNFKEQ. The CDR3 nucleotides are TGTGCCAGCAGCCAAGGGCTAGCGGGAGTGGAGCAGTACTTC. Translated: CASSQGLAGVEQYF.

The chain is built from TRBV5-4 and TRBJ2-7, with 10 positions matching TRBD2. Germline V gene data show CDR1 as SGHNT and CDR2 as YYREEE (reference sequence). J was trimmed by 3 bases and V by 4 bases; bases with no gene match: 7. The CDR3 has 15 amino acids. The chain's CDR3 is CASSETSGPLYEQYF. CDR3 coding DNA: TGTGCCAGCAGCGAGACTAGCGGGCCTCTCTACGAGCAGTACTTC.

V is TRBV5-1 and J is TRBJ2-2, with D perhaps being TRBD1 or TRBD2 (5 bases each). V was shortened by 0 bases and J by 5 bases, with 17 bases between the two germline ends. Germline CDR1 is SGHRS and CDR2 is YFSETQ. The CDR3 has 17 residues. This CDR3 is CASSLAPGTERTGELFF. CDR3 in DNA: TGCGCCAGCAGCTTGGCTCCCGGGACCGAAAGGACCGGGGAGCTGTTTTTT. Full variable domain (remainder filled in from reference TRBV5-1 and TRBJ2-2): KAGVTQTPRYLIKTRGQQVTLSCSPISGHRSVSWYQQTPGQGLQFLFEYFSETQRNKGNFPGRFSGRQFSNSRSEMNVSTLELGDSALYLCASSLAPGTERTGELFFGEGSRLTVL.

Comment on this clone: One end of the junction does not line up with germline, which may come from a read error. The chain uses TRBV7-9 and TRBJ1-2; a weak D match, TRBD1 (5 bases). This CDR3 has 13 amino acids. Per the germline V gene, CDR1 is SEHNR and CDR2 is FQNEAQ (reference sequence). The CDR3: CASRSGQGKGYTF. The DNA of the CDR3 is TGTGCCAGCAGAAGCGGGCAGGGCAAAGGCTACACATTC.

V usage is TRBV4-2 and J usage is TRBJ2-1; TRBD2 aligns across 13 bases. The CDR3 covers 15 residues. Germline trimming cut 1 base from V and 6 bases from J; bases unmatched to any gene: 0. Germline V gene sequence: CDR1 LGHNA, CDR2 YNFKEQ. The CDR3 sequence: CASSQGLAGGNEQFF. DNA for the CDR3: TGTGCCAGCAGCCAAGGACTAGCGGGAGGCAATGAGCAGTTCTTC.

V gene TRBV6-6 combines with J gene TRBJ1-2, with D hard to call. The germline V gene has CDR1 MNHNY and CDR2 SVGAGI (reference sequence). The CDR3 loop spans 14 amino acids. V was clipped by 2 bases and J by 4 bases, with 11 bases between them. The CDR3 coding sequence is TGTGCCAGCAGTTACAATTCAGGCACCTATGGCTACACCTTC. It codes for CASSYNSGTYGYTF.

This sequence joins TRBV7-9 and TRBJ2-5, with D unresolved. Gene TRBJ2-7 matches the end of the DNA better, so the J call may be wrong. The CDR3 has 14 residues. From germline, CDR1 is SEHNR and CDR2 FQNEAQ (reference sequence). CDR3 residues: CASSLNRAGYEQYF. In DNA form, the CDR3 reads TGTGCCAGCAGCTTAAACCGGGCTGGATACGAGCAGTACTTC.

The genes are TRBV7-8 and TRBJ1-1, with D perhaps TRBD1 (6 bases). CDR3 length: 14 amino acids. Trimming took 3 bases from V and 0 from J, leaving 8 bases between them. Per the germline V gene, CDR1 is SGHVS and CDR2 is FQNEAQ. CDR3 amino acids: CASSFGQLNTEAFF. CDR3 in DNA: TGTGCCAGCAGCTTCGGACAGTTGAACACTGAAGCTTTCTTT.

This clone was recorded once. The V gene is TRBV6-6, the J gene TRBJ1-5, with D possibly matching TRBD1 (5 bases). The CDR3 sequence is 15 residues long. Trimming left V 5 bases short and J 1 base short, with 12 bases between. From germline, CDR1 is MNHNY and CDR2 SVGAGI (reference sequence). The CDR3 bases are TGTGCCAGCAGTCCGCAGGGTTCCAGCAATCAGCCCCAGCATTTT. This gives the protein CASSPQGSSNQPQHF.

The CDR3: CATSIREETQYF. The CDR3 DNA is TGTGCCACCAGCATCAGGGAAGAGACCCAGTACTTC. The chain employs TRBV15 and TRBJ2-5, with D perhaps TRBD1 (5 bases). Between the trimmed V and J ends, which lost 4 bases and 3 bases, there was a span of 6 bases. Germline CDR1 and CDR2: LNHNV and YYDKDF (reference sequence). The CDR3 has 12 amino acids.

CDR3 in amino acids: CASSRGQAWGMNTEAFF. The CDR3, as DNA: TGCGCCAGCAGCCGAGGGCAGGCCTGGGGGATGAACACTGAAGCTTTCTTT. The chain combines TRBV4-1 with TRBJ1-1; a weak D match, TRBD1 (5 bases). CDR1 and CDR2 (germline): MGHRA, YSYEKL. Trimming stripped 4 bases from V and 0 bases from J, with 18 bases between. This CDR3 region has 17 residues.

V usage is TRBV2 and J usage is TRBJ2-1; no definite D call. CDR3 length equals 11 residues. CDR1 is SNHLY, CDR2 FYNNEI, per germline. V shed 8 bases and J shed 9 bases, with 11 bases lying between them. CDR3 sequence: CASSEFREQFF. As DNA, the CDR3 is TGTGCCAGCTCAGAGTTCCGTGAGCAGTTCTTC.

The rearrangement uses TRBV7-8 and TRBJ1-5; TRBD1 matches 7 bases. Germline loops: CDR1 SGHVS, CDR2 FQNEAQ. This CDR3 region has 15 residues. Trimming took 1 base from V and 7 from J; bases not matched to a gene: 7. The CDR3 loop is CASSLGGGARQPQHF. The CDR3 DNA reads TGTGCCAGCAGCTTAGGAGGGGGCGCGAGGCAGCCCCAGCATTTT.

This chain joins TRBV7-2 and TRBJ2-7; 12 bases line up with TRBD1. This CDR3 comprises 15 residues. CDR1 is SGHTA and CDR2 is FQGNSA in the germline V gene. V trimming: 1 base; J trimming: 7 bases; junction bases outside the gene matches: 5. For the CDR3, the DNA is TGTGCCAGCAGCTTAGGGGGACAGGGGGCTTGGGAGCAGTACTTC. Its protein product is CASSLGGQGAWEQYF.

The J gene is TRBJ2-7, the V gene TRBV19; 9 bases are shared with TRBD2. J lost 3 bases, V lost 4 bases, and 7 bases had no gene match. The germline V gene has CDR1 LNHDA and CDR2 SQIVND (reference sequence). This CDR3 comprises 15 residues. The CDR3 DNA reads as TGTGCCAGTAGTACCTGGGTAGCGGGGGACTACGAGCAGTACTTC. Translation gives CASSTWVAGDYEQYF.

V is TRBV27 and J is TRBJ2-1, with a possible D match to TRBD1 (5 bases). Germline lookup yields CDR1 MNHEY and CDR2 SMNVEV (reference sequence). Trimming shortened V by 9 bases and J by 0 bases, and 12 bases separated the two germline ends. This CDR3 has 14 amino acids. The CDR3 region has the DNA TGTGCCAGTCGGAGCAGGGCCTCCTACAATGAGCAGTTCTTC. Amino acids: CASRSRASYNEQFF.

The gene calls are TRBV5-1 and TRBJ1-1, with 8 bases matching TRBD1. The CDR3 sequence is 16 residues long. V shed 2 bases, J shed 5 bases, and the junction held 11 bases outside the gene matches. The germline V gene has CDR1 SGHRS and CDR2 YFSETQ. CDR3 sequence (DNA): TGCGCCAGCAGCTTTGCCACGGGACAGGTTCTGACTGAAGCTTTCTTT. Protein: CASSFATGQVLTEAFF.

The chain carries TRBV4-3 and TRBJ2-3, with TRBD1 identical over 8 bases. The germline V gene has CDR1 LGHNA and CDR2 YSLEER. CDR3 length: 17 amino acids. V lost 0 bases and J lost 3; bases outside the gene matches: 8. The chain's CDR3 is CASSQDLAGGATDTQYF. CDR3 nucleotide sequence: TGCGCCAGCAGCCAAGATCTAGCAGGGGGCGCAACAGATACGCAGTATTTT.

This chain uses TRBV6-1 with TRBJ2-1, with 7 bases aligning to TRBD1. Germline loops: CDR1 MNHNS, CDR2 SASEGT. This CDR3 has 15 residues. The V and J ends lost 3 bases and 4 bases, in that order; junction bases with no gene match: 6. The CDR3 DNA reads TGTGCCAGCAGTGAGTGGGGACAGAGTTACAATGAGCAGTTCTTC. Residues: CASSEWGQSYNEQFF.

The rearrangement links TRBV7-9 to TRBJ1-2, with a weak D call TRBD1 (6 bases). Germline CDR1 is SEHNR and CDR2 is FQNEAQ (reference sequence). V was shortened by 1 base and J by 6 bases, with 9 bases between the two germline ends. The CDR3 loop spans 13 amino acids. The CDR3 region has the DNA TGTGCCAGCAGCTTAGGGTACAGGGATGGCTACACCTTC. It codes for CASSLGYRDGYTF.

To note about this clone: This sample includes further DNA sequences coding for the same CDR3. This chain connects TRBV4-3 to TRBJ1-2; 9 bases align to TRBD1. CDR1 is LGHNA and CDR2 is YSLEER in the germline V gene. The CDR3 is 14 residues long. The V segment lost 3 bases and the J segment 2 bases; nucleotides outside the gene matches: 1. CDR3 sequence (DNA): TGCGCCAGCAGCCAGGACAGGGGCAACTATGGCTACACCTTC. Translating gives CASSQDRGNYGYTF.

This chain uses TRBV30 with TRBJ1-5; TRBD1 is a possible D gene (6 bases). Germline CDR1 is GTSNPN and CDR2 is SVGIG (reference sequence). Trimming removed 5 bases from V and 7 bases from J, with 12 bases in between. This CDR3 has 12 amino acids. CDR3 nucleotide sequence: TGTGCCTGGCGAGGACAGAACCAGCCCCAGCATTTT. It yields the protein CAWRGQNQPQHF.